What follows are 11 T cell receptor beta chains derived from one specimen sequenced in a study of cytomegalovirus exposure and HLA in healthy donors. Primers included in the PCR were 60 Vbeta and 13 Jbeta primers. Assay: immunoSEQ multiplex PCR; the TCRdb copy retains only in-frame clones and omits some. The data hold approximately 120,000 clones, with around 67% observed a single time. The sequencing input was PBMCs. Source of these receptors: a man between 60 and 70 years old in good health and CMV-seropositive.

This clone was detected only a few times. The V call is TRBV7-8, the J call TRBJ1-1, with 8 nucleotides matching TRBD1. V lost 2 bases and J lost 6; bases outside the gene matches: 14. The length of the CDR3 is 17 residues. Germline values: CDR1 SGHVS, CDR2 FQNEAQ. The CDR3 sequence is CASSLYQDYRGEAEAFF. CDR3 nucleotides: TGTGCCAGCAGCTTATACCAAGATTACAGGGGGGAAGCTGAAGCTTTCTTT. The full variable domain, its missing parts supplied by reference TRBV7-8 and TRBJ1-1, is GAGVSQSPRYKVAKRGQDVALRCDPISGHVSLFWYQQALGQGPEFLTYFQNEAQLDKSGLPSDRFFAERPEGSVSTLKIQRTQQEDSAVYLCASSLYQDYRGEAEAFFGQGTRLTVV.

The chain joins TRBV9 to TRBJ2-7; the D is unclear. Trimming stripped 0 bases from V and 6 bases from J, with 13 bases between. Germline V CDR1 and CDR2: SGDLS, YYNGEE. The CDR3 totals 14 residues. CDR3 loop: CASSVDAVTGEQYF. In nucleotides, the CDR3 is TGTGCCAGCAGCGTAGACGCGGTTACTGGCGAGCAGTACTTC.

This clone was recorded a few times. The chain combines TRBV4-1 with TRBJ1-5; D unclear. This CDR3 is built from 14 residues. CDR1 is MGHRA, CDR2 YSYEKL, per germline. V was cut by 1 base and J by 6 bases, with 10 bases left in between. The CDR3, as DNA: TGCGCCAGCAGCCAAGTTGGGAGTACTCAGCCCCAGCATTTT. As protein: CASSQVGSTQPQHF.

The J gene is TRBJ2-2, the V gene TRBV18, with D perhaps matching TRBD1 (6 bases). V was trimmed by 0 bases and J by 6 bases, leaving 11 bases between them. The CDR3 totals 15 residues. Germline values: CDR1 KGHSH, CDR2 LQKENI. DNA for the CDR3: TGTGCCAGCTCACCACCAGCAGGGGCGCCCGGGGAGCTGTTTTTT. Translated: CASSPPAGAPGELFF.

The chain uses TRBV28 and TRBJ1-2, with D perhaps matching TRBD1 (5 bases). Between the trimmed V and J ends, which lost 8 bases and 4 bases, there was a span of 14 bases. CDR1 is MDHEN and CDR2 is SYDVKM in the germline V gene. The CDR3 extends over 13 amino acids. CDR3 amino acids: CASALTGSYGYTF. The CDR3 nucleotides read TGTGCCAGCGCCCTAACAGGATCCTATGGCTACACCTTC.

The CDR3 is CASSFWTSGGNEQFF. CDR3 sequence (DNA): TGTGCCAGCAGCTTCTGGACTAGCGGGGGGAATGAGCAGTTCTTC. V and J are TRBV5-8 and TRBJ2-1, with TRBD2 matching over 14 bases. J lost 7 bases, V lost 2 bases, and 2 bases had no gene match. Germline V lookup: CDR1 SGHTS, CDR2 YDEGEE. This CDR3 spans 15 amino acids.

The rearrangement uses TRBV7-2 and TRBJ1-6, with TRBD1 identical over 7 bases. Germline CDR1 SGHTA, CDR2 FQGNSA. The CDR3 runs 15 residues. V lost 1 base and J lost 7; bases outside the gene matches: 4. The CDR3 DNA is TGTGCCAGCAGCTTAGTAGGGACAGCAAATTCACCCCTCCACTTT. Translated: CASSLVGTANSPLHF.

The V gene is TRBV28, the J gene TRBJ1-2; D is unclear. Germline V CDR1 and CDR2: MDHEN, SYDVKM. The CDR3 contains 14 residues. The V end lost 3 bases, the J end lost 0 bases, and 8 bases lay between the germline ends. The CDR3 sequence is CASSFETSNYGYTF. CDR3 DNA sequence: TGTGCCAGCAGTTTTGAGACTTCTAACTATGGCTACACCTTC.

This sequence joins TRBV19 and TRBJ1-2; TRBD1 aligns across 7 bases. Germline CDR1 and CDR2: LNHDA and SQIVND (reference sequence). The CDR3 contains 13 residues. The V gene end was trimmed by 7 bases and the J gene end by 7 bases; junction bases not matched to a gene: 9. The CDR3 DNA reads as TGTGCCAGTACTCCGACAGGGCTATCTGGCTACACCTTC. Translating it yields CASTPTGLSGYTF.

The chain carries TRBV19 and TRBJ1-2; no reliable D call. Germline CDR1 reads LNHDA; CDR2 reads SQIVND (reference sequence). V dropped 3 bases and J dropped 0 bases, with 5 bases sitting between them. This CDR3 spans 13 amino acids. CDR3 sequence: CASSIISNYGYTF. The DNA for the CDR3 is TGTGCCAGTAGTATTATCTCTAACTATGGCTACACCTTC.

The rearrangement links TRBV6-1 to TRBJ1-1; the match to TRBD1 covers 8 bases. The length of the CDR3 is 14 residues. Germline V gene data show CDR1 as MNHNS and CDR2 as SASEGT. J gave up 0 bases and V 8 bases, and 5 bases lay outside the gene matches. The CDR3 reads CASWETGVNTEAFF. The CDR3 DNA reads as TGTGCCAGCTGGGAGACAGGGGTGAACACTGAAGCTTTCTTT.